This T cell receptor beta chain was profiled in a study of Ad26.COV2.S vaccination and SARS-CoV-2 variants. The CDR3 is 14 residues long. Germline assignment: CDR1 MDHEN and CDR2 SYDVKM. Unmatched junction bases numbered 9, after V lost 10 bases and J lost 1 base. Study-wide findings and caveats: People who got the vaccine or the placebo had similar non-spike TCR breadth. Vaccine recipients posted higher spike-specific TCR breadth than their placebo counterparts. Considerable breadth of spike-specific CD8+ and CD4+ T cell responses has reportedly been documented following vaccination. Possible underestimation of total T cell responses by the TCR breadth and depth analyses was noted.

The protocol was immunoSEQ multiplex PCR, while the TCRdb copy is restricted to in-frame clones and leaves out a portion. Of about 97,000 clones in the sample, around 81% were seen once. This clone showed up just once. What it recognizes is unknown. The V and J genes are TRBV28 and TRBJ2-5; TRBD1 matches 7 bases. Sequencing was performed on peripheral blood, taken after recovery from COVID-19. The sequence was collected from a human donor who had recovered from COVID-19. CDR3 sequence (DNA): TGTGCCACATACAGGGGTTTGGGCCAAGAGACCCAGTACTTC. It is translated as CATYRGLGQETQYF. Combining the CDR3 with reference TRBV28 and TRBJ2-5 gives the whole variable domain DVKVTQSSRYLVKRTGEKVFLECVQDMDHENMFWYRQDPGLGLRLIYFSYDVKMKEKGDIPEGYSVSREKKERFSLILESASTNQTSMYLCATYRGLGQETQYFGPGTRLLVL.